This TCR beta chain was sequenced in a study of T cells after yellow fever vaccination. TCRdb re-called the 5' RACE reads with MiXCR, one entry per CDR3 protein. Of hundreds of thousands of distinct CDR3 sequences in the sample, about 17% were seen once. A few counts support this clonotype. The germline V gene encodes CDR1 SNHLY and CDR2 FYNNEI. The V and J ends lost 6 bases and 4 bases, in that order; junction bases with no gene match: 8. The CDR3 is 14 amino acids. V usage is TRBV2 and J usage is TRBJ1-2; 7 nucleotides match TRBD1. This clonotype was obtained from a young man who received the YFV17D yellow fever vaccine. The source material was PBMCs, sampled around 5 days after the first yellow fever vaccination. The chain's CDR3 is CASRPGQVGYGYTF. The CDR3 DNA sequence: TGTGCCAGCAGGCCCGGACAGGTGGGCTATGGCTACACCTTC.